The clone carrying this TCR beta chain was observed a handful of times. The sample is drawn from a study of T cells in Graves' hyperthyroidism and ophthalmopathy. Authors of the study amplified TCR beta CDR3 regions from RNA transcripts. RT-PCR in the first round (using the HTBI primer set) targeted the TCR CDR3. TCRdb reanalysed the multiplex PCR reads using MiXCR and keeps one entry per CDR3 protein. The sample has 370,000 or so distinct CDR3 sequences, about 13% seen once. J lost 5 bases, V lost 8 bases, and 7 bases had no gene match. Germline V gene data show CDR1 as KGHDR and CDR2 as SFDVKD. CDR3 length equals 14 residues.

The TCR sequence derives from a man aged 25-45 years with Graves' hyperthyroidism that later progressed to Graves' ophthalmopathy. The chain combines TRBV24-1 with TRBJ1-4; 7 bases fit TRBD1. The sample was blood. CDR3 residues: CATTSDRKNEKLFF. Here the CDR3 DNA reads TGTGCCACCACCTCGGACAGGAAGAATGAAAAACTGTTTTTT.